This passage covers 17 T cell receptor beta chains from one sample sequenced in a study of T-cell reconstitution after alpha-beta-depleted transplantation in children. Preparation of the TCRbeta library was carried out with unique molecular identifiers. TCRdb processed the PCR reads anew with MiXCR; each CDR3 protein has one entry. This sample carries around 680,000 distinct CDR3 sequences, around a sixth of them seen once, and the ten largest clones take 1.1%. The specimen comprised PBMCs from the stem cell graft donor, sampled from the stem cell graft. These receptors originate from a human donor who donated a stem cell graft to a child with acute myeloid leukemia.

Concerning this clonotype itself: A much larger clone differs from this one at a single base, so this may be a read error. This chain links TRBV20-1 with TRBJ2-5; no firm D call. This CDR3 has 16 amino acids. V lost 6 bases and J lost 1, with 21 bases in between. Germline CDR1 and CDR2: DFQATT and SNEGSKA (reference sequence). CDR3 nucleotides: TGCAGTGCCCACTTCCGACATGGTGGGATCCAAGAGACCCAGTACTTC. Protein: CSAHFRHGGIQETQYF.

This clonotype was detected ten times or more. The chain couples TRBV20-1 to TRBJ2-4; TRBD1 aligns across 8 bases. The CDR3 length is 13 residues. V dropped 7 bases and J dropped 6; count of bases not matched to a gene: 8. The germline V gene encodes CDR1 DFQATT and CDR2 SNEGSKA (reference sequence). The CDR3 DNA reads TGCAGTGTCGCGGACAGGGTCGGAAACATTCAGTACTTC. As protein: CSVADRVGNIQYF.

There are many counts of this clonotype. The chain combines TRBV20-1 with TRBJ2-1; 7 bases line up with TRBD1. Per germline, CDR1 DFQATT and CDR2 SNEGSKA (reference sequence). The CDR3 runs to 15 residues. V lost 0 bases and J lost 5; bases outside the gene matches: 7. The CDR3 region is CSARDLGTANNEQFF. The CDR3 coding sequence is TGCAGTGCTAGAGATCTCGGGACAGCGAACAATGAGCAGTTCTTC.

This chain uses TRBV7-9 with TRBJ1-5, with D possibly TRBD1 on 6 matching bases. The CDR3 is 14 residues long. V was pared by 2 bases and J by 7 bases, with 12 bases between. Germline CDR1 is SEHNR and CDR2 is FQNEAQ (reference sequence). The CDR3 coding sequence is TGTGCCAGCAGCTTATCGCAGGGGAAACAGCCCCAGCATTTT. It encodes CASSLSQGKQPQHF.

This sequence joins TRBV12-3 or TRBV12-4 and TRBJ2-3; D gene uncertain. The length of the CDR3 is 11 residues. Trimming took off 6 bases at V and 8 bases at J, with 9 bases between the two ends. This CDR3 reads CASSPGPTQYF. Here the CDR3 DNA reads TGTGCCAGCAGCCCGGGTCCTACGCAGTATTTT.

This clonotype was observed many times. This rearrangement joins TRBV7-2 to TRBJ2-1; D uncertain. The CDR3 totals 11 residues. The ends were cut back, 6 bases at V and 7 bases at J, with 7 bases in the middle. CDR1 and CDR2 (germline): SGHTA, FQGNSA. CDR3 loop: CASRHENEQFF. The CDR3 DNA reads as TGTGCCAGCAGACACGAGAATGAGCAGTTCTTC.

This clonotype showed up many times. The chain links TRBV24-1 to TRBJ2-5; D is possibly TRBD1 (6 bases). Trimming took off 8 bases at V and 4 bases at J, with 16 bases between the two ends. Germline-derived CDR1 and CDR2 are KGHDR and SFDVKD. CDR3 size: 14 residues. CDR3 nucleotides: TGTGCCACCAAACCCTCAGGGGCCGGAGAGACCCAGTACTTC. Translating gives CATKPSGAGETQYF.

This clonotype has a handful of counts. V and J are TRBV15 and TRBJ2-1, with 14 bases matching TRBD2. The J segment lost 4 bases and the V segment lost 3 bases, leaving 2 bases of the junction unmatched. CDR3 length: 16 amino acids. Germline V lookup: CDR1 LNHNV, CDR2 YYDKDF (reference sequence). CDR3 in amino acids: CATSRGTSGGYNEQFF. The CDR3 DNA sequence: TGTGCCACCAGCAGGGGGACTAGCGGGGGATACAATGAGCAGTTCTTC. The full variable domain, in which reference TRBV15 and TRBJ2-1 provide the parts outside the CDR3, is DAMVIQNPRYQVTQFGKPVTLSCSQTLNHNVMYWYQQKSSQAPKLLFHYYDKDFNNEADTPDNFQSRRPNTSFCFLDIRSPGLGDTAMYLCATSRGTSGGYNEQFFGPGTRLTVL.

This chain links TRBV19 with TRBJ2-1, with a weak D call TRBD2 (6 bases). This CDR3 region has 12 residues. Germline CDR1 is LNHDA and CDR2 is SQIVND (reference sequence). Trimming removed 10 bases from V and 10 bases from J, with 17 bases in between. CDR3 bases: TGTGCCACCGACCGGGACTCGGGGGAGCAGTTCTTC. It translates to CATDRDSGEQFF.

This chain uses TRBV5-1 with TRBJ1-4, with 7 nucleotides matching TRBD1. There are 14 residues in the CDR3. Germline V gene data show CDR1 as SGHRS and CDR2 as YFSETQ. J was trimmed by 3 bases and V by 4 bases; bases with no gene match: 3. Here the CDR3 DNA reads TGCGCCAGCAGCCAAACAGGGGCTAATGAAAAACTGTTTTTT. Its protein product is CASSQTGANEKLFF.

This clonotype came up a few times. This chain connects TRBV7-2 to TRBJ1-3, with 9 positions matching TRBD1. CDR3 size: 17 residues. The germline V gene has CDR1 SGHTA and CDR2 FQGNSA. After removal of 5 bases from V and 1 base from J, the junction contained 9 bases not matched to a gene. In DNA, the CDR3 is TGTGCCAGCAGCCAACGACCGGGACAGGGATCTGGAAACACCATATATTTT. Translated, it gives CASSQRPGQGSGNTIYF.

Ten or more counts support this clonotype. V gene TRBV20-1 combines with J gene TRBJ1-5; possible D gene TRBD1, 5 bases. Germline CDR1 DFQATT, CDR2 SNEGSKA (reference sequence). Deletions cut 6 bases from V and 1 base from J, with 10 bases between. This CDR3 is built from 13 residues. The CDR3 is CSARTFSNQPQHF. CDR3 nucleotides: TGCAGTGCCCGGACATTCAGCAATCAGCCCCAGCATTTT.

The CDR3 sequence is CSHRRGGNTGELFF. Here the CDR3 DNA reads TGCAGTCACCGCCGGGGCGGGAACACCGGGGAGCTGTTTTTT. The chain couples TRBV20-1 to TRBJ2-2; D is possibly TRBD1 or TRBD2 (5 bases each). Germline-derived CDR1 and CDR2 are DFQATT and SNEGSKA (reference sequence). Trimming left V 8 bases short and J 1 base short, with 14 bases between. The CDR3 sequence is 14 residues long.

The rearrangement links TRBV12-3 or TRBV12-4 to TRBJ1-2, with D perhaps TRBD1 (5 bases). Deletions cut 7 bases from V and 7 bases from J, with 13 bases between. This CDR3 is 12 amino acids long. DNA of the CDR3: TGTGCCAGCACCCTCGACAGTTCTGGCTACACCTTC. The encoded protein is CASTLDSSGYTF.

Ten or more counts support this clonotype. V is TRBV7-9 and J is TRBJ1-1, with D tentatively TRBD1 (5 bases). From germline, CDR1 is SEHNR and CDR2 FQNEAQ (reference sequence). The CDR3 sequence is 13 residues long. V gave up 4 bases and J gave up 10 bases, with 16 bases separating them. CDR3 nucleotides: TGTGCCAGCAGCTCTTATACGGGGGACGCAGCTTTCTTT. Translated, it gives CASSSYTGDAAFF.

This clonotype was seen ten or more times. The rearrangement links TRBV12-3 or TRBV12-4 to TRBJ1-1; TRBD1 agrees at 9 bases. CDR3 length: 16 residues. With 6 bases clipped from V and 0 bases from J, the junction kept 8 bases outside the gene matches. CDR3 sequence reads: CASSLTGGLMNTEAFF. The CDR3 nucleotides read TGTGCCAGCAGCCTGACAGGGGGTTTAATGAACACTGAAGCTTTCTTT.

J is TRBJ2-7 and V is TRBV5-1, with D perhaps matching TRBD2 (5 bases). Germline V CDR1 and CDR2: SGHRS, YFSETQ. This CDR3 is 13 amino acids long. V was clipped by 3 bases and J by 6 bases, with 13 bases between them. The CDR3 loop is CASSSSLTTEQYV. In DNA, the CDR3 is TGCGCCAGCAGCTCGTCACTGACTACCGAGCAGTACGTC.